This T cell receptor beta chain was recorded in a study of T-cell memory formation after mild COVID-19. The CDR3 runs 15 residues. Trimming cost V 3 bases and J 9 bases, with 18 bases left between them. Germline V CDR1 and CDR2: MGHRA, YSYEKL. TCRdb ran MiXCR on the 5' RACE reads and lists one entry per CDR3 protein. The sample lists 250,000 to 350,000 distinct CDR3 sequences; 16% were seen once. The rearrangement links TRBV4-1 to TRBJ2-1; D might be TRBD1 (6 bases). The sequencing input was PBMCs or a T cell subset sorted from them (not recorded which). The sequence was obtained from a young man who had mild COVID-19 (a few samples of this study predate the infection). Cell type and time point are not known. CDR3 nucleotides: TGCGCCAGCAGCCACCTCCCTGGGCAGGGGATTGAGCAGTTCTTC. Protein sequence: CASSHLPGQGIEQFF.